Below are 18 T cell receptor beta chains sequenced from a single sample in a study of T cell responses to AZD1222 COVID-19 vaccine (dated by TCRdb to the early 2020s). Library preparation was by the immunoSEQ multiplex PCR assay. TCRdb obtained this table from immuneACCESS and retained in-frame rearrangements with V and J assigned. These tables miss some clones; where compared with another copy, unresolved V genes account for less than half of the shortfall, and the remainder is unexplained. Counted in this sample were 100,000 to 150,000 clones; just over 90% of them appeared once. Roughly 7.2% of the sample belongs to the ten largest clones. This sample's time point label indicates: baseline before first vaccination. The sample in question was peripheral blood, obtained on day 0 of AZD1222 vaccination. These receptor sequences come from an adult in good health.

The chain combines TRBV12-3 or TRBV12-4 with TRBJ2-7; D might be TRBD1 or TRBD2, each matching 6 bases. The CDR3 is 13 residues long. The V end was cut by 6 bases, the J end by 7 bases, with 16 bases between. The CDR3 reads CASSRNTGREQYF. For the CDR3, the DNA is TGTGCCAGCAGCCGGAATACAGGGAGGGAGCAGTACTTC.

CDR3 residues: CASSLAQILDSAGELFF. CDR3 coding DNA: TGCGCCAGCAGCTTGGCTCAGATATTAGACTCAGCCGGGGAGCTGTTTTTT. The chain links TRBV5-1 to TRBJ2-2; no clear D. Germline values: CDR1 SGHRS, CDR2 YFSETQ. V was shortened by 0 bases and J by 6 bases, with 18 bases between the two germline ends. The CDR3 runs 17 residues.

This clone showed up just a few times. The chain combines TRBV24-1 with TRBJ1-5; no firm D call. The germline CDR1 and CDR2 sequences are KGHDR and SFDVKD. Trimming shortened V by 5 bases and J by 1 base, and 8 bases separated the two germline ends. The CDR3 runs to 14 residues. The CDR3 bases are TGTGCCACCAGTGCTCTGGACAGCAATCAGCCCCAGCATTTT. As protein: CATSALDSNQPQHF.

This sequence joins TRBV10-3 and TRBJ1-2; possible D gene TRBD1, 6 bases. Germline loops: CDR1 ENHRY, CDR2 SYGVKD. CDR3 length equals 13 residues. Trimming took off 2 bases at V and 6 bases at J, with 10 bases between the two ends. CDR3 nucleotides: TGTGCCATCAGTGAGGCAGGGGTAGATGGCTACACCTTC. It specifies CAISEAGVDGYTF.

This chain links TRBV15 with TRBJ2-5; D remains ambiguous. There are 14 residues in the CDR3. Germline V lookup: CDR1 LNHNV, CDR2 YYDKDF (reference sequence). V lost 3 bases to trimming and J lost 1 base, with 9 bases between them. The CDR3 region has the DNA TGTGCCACCAGCAGTTTCCAGGCCCAAGAGACCCAGTACTTC. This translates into CATSSFQAQETQYF.

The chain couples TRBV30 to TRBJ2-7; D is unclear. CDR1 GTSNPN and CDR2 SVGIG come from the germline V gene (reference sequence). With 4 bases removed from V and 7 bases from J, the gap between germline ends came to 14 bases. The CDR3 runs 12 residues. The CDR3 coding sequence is TGTGCCTGGATGGGCCTAACGGAGGAGCAGTACTTC. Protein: CAWMGLTEEQYF.

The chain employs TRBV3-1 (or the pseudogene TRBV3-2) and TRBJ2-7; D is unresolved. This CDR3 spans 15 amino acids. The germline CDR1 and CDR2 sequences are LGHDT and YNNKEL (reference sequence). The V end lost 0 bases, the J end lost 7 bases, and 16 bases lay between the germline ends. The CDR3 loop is CASSQERSPFWEQYF. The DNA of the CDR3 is TGTGCCAGCAGCCAAGAACGGAGCCCTTTTTGGGAGCAGTACTTC.

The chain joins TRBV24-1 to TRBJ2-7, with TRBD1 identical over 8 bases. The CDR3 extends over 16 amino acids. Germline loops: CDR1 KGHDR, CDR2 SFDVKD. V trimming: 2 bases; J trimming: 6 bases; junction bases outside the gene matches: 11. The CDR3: CATSDSRTGQGSEQYF. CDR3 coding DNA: TGTGCCACCAGTGATTCAAGGACAGGGCAAGGTAGCGAGCAGTACTTC.

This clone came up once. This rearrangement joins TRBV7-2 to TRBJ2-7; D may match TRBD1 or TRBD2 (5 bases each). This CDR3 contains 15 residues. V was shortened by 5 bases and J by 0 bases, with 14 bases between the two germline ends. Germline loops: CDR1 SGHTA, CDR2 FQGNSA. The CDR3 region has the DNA TGTGCCAGCAGCATCGGGACGGGAAGCTCCTACGAGCAGTACTTC. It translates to CASSIGTGSSYEQYF. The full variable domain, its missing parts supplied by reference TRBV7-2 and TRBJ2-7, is GAGVSQSPSNKVTEKGKDVELRCDPISGHTALYWYRQSLGQGLEFLIYFQGNSAPDKSGLPSDRFSAERTGGSVSTLTIQRTQQEDSAVYLCASSIGTGSSYEQYFGPGTRLTVT.

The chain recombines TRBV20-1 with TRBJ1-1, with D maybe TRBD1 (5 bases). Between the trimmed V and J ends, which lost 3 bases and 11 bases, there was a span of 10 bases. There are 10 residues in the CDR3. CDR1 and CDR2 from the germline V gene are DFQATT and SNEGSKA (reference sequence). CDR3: CSASLGAAFF. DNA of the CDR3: TGCAGTGCTAGTTTAGGGGCGGCTTTCTTT.

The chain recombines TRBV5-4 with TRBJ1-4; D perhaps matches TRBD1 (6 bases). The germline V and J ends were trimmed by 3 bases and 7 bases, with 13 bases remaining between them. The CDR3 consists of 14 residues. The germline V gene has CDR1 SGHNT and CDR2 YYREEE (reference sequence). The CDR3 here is CASSYGQGFEKLFF. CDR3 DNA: TGTGCCAGCAGCTATGGGCAGGGGTTTGAAAAACTGTTTTTT.

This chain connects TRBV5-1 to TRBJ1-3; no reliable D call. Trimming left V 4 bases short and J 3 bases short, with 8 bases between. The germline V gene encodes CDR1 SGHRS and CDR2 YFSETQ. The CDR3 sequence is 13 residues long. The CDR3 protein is CASSGVDGNTIYF. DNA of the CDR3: TGCGCCAGCAGCGGTGTAGATGGAAACACCATATATTTT.

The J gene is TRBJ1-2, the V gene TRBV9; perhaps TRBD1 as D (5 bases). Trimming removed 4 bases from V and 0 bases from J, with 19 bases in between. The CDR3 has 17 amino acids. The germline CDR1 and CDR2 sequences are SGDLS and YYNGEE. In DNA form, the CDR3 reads TGTGCCAGCAGCCCCCCCCCTGGGGCCGCAGCTAACTATGGCTACACCTTC. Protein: CASSPPPGAAANYGYTF.

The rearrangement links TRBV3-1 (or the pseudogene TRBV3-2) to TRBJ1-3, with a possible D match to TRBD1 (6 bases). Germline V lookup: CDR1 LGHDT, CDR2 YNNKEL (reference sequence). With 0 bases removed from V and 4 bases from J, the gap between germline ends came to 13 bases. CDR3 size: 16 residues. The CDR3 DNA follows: TGTGCCAGCAGCCAAGATAGGGGACATTCGGGAAACACCATATATTTT. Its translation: CASSQDRGHSGNTIYF.

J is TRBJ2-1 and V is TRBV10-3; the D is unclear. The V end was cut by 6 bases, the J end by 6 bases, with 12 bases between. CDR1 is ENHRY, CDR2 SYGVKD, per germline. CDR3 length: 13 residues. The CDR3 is CAISGFSVNEQFF. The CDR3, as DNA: TGTGCCATCAGCGGGTTTTCCGTCAATGAGCAGTTCTTC.

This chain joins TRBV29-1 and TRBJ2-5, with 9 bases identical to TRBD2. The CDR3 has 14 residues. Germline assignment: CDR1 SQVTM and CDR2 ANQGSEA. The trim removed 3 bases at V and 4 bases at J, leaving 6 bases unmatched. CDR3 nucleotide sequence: TGCAGCGTTGACCCCAGGACTAGCGTAGAGACCCAGTACTTC. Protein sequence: CSVDPRTSVETQYF.

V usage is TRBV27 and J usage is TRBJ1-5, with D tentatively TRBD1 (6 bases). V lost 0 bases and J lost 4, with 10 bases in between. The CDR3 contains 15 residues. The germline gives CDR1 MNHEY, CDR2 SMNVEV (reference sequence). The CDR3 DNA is TGTGCCAGCAGTTTATCAAGGCAGGGGAATCAGCCCCAGCATTTT. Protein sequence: CASSLSRQGNQPQHF.

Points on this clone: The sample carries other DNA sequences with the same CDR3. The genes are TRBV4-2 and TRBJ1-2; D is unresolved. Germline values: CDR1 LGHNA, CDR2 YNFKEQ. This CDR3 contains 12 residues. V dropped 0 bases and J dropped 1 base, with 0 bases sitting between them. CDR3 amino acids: CASSQDNYGYTF. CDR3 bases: TGTGCCAGCAGCCAAGATAACTATGGCTACACCTTC.